The 6 T cell receptor beta chains presented below share a single source sample, sequenced in a study of blood T cell repertoires in COVID-19. TCRdb keeps only in-frame clones here, not all; method: immunoSEQ multiplex PCR. Seen here are around 250,000 clones, 70% to 90% observed once, and the top ten hold around 2%. The sample consisted of PBMCs or T cells enriched from blood (not recorded which). The receptors shown here come from a woman aged 45-59 years who had recovered from COVID-19.

The J gene is TRBJ1-6, the V gene TRBV7-9; D might be TRBD1 (5 bases). Deletions cut 5 bases from V and 5 bases from J, with 13 bases between. This CDR3 is 15 amino acids long. Germline V gene sequence: CDR1 SEHNR, CDR2 FQNEAQ (reference sequence). The CDR3 sequence is CASSPTGEDNSPLHF. CDR3 coding DNA: TGTGCCAGCAGCCCAACGGGGGAGGATAATTCACCCCTCCACTTT.

The DNA for the CDR3 is TGCAGTGCTAGTCGGACTTCCGAGCAGTACTTC. Its protein is CSASRTSEQYF. The chain employs TRBV20-1 and TRBJ2-7; a possible D gene is TRBD2 (5 bases). Trimming removed 3 bases from V and 6 bases from J, with 9 bases in between. This CDR3 spans 11 amino acids. CDR1 DFQATT and CDR2 SNEGSKA come from the germline V gene (reference sequence).

The V and J genes are TRBV7-8 and TRBJ2-7, with TRBD1 matching over 7 bases. Germline V gives CDR1 SGHVS, CDR2 FQNEAQ. With V trimmed by 1 base and J by 5 bases, 5 bases remained unmatched. The length of the CDR3 is 14 residues. This chain's CDR3 is CASSLVVGGHEQYF. As DNA, the CDR3 is TGTGCCAGCAGCTTAGTGGTAGGGGGCCACGAGCAGTACTTC.

The chain is built from TRBV23-1 and TRBJ2-5; D might be TRBD1 (8 bases). TRBV23-1 is an ORF; its function is uncertain. Deletions cut 3 bases from V and 1 base from J, with 15 bases between. There are 16 residues in the CDR3. CDR3 region: CASSQGGDRTQETQYF. The CDR3, as DNA: TGCGCCAGCAGTCAGGGGGGGGACAGGACCCAAGAGACCCAGTACTTC.

The rearrangement joins TRBV28 to TRBJ1-3, with a weak D call TRBD1 (5 bases). The germline V and J ends were trimmed by 1 base and 0 bases, with 10 bases remaining between them. Germline V CDR1 and CDR2: MDHEN, SYDVKM. There are 16 residues in the CDR3. The chain's CDR3 is CASSLFGASSGNTIYF. DNA of the CDR3: TGTGCCAGCAGTTTATTTGGGGCGAGCTCTGGAAACACCATATATTTT.

This chain's CDR3 is CASSSLTSGRAGIETQYF. The CDR3 coding sequence is TGTGCCAGCAGTTCCCTGACTAGCGGGAGGGCGGGAATTGAGACCCAGTACTTC. The genes are TRBV27 and TRBJ2-5; TRBD2 agrees at 14 bases. Losses at the gene ends were 4 bases for V and 5 bases for J; bases not matched to a gene: 12. The CDR3 is 18 amino acids. CDR1 and CDR2 from the germline V gene are MNHEY and SMNVEV (reference sequence).